This TCR beta chain was observed in a study of blood T cell repertoires in COVID-19 (dated by TCRdb to 2018 to 2021). Looking at the study overall: Samples from collaborators originated in the United States, Italy and Spain and spanned both the acute and convalescent phases of COVID-19. Where available, HLA class I and class II types were obtained from metadata supplied by the sample provider rather than from assay-based typing. The repertoires were made available in a free public database intended to serve as a resource for research on the immune response to SARS-CoV-2. Samples came from the ongoing ImmuneRACE study (first 160 participants) plus 1,254 subjects from 6 global collaborators. Sample metadata almost always included a de-identified subject ID, COVID-19 status, age in years and sex. The material from the prospective study consisted of cDNA or gDNA derived from T cells, B-cell-depleted T cells, or PBMCs. Subjects who had been exposed to COVID-19, were actively infected with it, or had recovered from it provided the deeply sampled blood TCRbeta repertoires that made up the dataset. Points the paper makes about the study in general: Clinical and demographic metadata were provided uncurated, with the amount varying by source and participant.

The immunoSEQ Assay, a bias-controlled multiplex PCR, was used to amplify TCRbeta CDR3 regions from genomic DNA. In the source study's methods: Within the assay, amplification of reference gene primers was used to estimate how many nucleated cells each sample contained. Sequence reads were collapsed and filtered to measure the absolute abundance of every unique TCRbeta CDR3 rearrangement. For each sample, productive Simpson clonality was calculated as the square root of Simpson's diversity index over productive rearrangements. What TCRdb holds here is the immuneACCESS table cut down to in-frame rearrangements. Part of the clones is not present; checked against another copy, under half of the missing clones reflect an unresolved V gene, and the others are unexplained. V and J calls and clone size come straight from that table; D and trimming were deduced from the DNA. The table for this sample lists 150,000 to 200,000 clones; roughly 70% of them were counted only once. About 3% of the sample is held by the ten biggest clonotypes.

Collaborating institutions collected whole blood in K2EDTA tubes following their own protocols. For TCRbeta analysis, collaborator samples were shipped as frozen whole blood, as isolated PBMCs, or as DNA extracted from either sample type. This clone has a count of ten or more. Its antigen remains undetermined. Base qualities are not at hand, and no much larger clone is one base apart. Spanning cysteine to phenylalanine, the CDR3 consists of 16 amino acids. Kept here is only the CDR3 DNA, which spans 48 bases and is read in frame from base 1. V lost 5 bases and J lost 3 bases, and the count of bases not matched to a germline gene is 10. CDR1 MDHEN and CDR2 SYDVKM are derived from the germline V gene.

This sequence originates from a woman of 80 years or more with acute or convalescent COVID-19. The specimen sequenced was peripheral blood. The rearrangement combines TRBV28 with TRBJ1-2, with 9 bases matching TRBD1. DNA sequence: TGTGCCAGCAGTCCCAAACAGGGGGCCCTGGACTATGGCTACACCTTC. Translated, this is CASSPKQGALDYGYTF.